A selection of T cell receptor beta chains follows, all from one sample in a study of blood T cell repertoires in COVID-19. Assay: immunoSEQ multiplex PCR; the TCRdb copy retains only in-frame clones and omits some. This table has around 70,000 clones, just under 80% appearing once. The specimen sequenced was peripheral blood. These receptors were collected from a human donor in a cohort sampled during active COVID-19. The CDR3 runs from the conserved cysteine through the conserved F or W. Each record gives: J gene, D gene, V gene, clone size, CDR3 protein, CDR3 DNA. D genes are given only for firm matches. Expanded clones get a size class; other rows say once, few or many, or leave the size out.

>TRBJ2-7|TRBD2|TRBV30|-
CAWTRLAGAYEQYF
TGTGCCTGGACGCGACTAGCGGGTGCCTACGAGCAGTACTTC
>TRBJ2-7|TRBD2|TRBV3-1/TRBV3-2|-
CASSQKASGALRSYEQYF
TGTGCCAGCAGCCAAAAGGCTAGCGGGGCTCTTCGCTCCTACGAGCAGTACTTC
>TRBJ2-3|TRBD2|TRBV6-1|few
CASSEVASGSKDTQYF
TGTGCCAGCAGTGAAGTGGCTAGCGGGAGTAAAGATACGCAGTATTTT
>TRBJ1-1|-|TRBV7-2|few
CASSLAERRTAEAFF
TGTGCCAGCAGCTTAGCGGAAAGAAGAACAGCCGAAGCTTTCTTT
>TRBJ2-3|TRBD2|TRBV24-1|-
CATSDFTSGSTDTQYF
TGTGCCACCAGTGATTTCACTAGCGGATCAACAGATACGCAGTATTTT
>TRBJ2-7|-|TRBV4-1|-
CASSQDRGYEQYF
TGCGCCAGCAGCCAAGACAGGGGCTACGAGCAGTACTTC
>TRBJ2-2|-|TRBV7-9|-
CASSVTGELFF
TGTGCCAGCAGCGTAACCGGGGAGCTGTTTTTT
>TRBJ1-1|TRBD1|TRBV28|-
CASSLPGTAKSSTEAFF
TGTGCCAGCAGTTTACCGGGGACAGCTAAGAGTAGCACTGAAGCTTTCTTT
>TRBJ2-3|-|TRBV27|-
CASSPTRPGDTQYF
TGTGCCAGCAGCCCAACCCGGCCAGGCGATACGCAGTATTTT
>TRBJ2-7|TRBD2|TRBV7-2|once
CASSLELAGVEQYF
TGTGCCAGCAGCTTAGAACTAGCGGGAGTCGAGCAGTACTTC
>TRBJ2-3|TRBD2|TRBV7-9|-
CASSPTSGTDTQYF
TGTGCCAGCAGCCCGACTAGCGGCACAGATACGCAGTATTTT
>TRBJ2-4|TRBD2|TRBV19|-
CATKAGDAQYF
TGTGCCACTAAGGCGGGGGATGCTCAGTACTTC
>TRBJ1-2|-|TRBV12-3/TRBV12-4|-
CASSDDSNYGYTF
TGTGCCAGCAGTGATGACAGTAACTATGGCTACACCTTC
>TRBJ1-1|TRBD1|TRBV7-9|-
CASSLSTGVGAEAFF
TGTGCCAGCAGCTTATCCACAGGGGTTGGCGCTGAAGCTTTCTTT
>TRBJ1-2|TRBD1|TRBV6-5|-
CASIGQGAGGYTF
TGTGCCAGCATCGGACAGGGGGCTGGAGGCTACACCTTC
>TRBJ1-5|-|TRBV28|once
CASSLARRYQPQHF
TGTGCCAGCAGTTTAGCCAGGCGTTATCAGCCCCAGCATTTT
>TRBJ1-5|-|TRBV19|-
CASSQTAGNQPQHF
TGTGCCAGTAGCCAGACTGCCGGCAATCAGCCCCAGCATTTT
>TRBJ1-1|-|TRBV12-2|-
CASHGTGSGNALSKWWNTEAFF
TGTGCATCGCACGGGACAGGGTCTGGTAATGCCCTAAGTAAATGGTGGAACACTGAAGCTTTCTTT
>TRBJ2-1|TRBD2|TRBV5-1|-
CASSPGTSSYNEQFF
TGCGCCAGCAGCCCCGGGACTAGCTCCTACAATGAGCAGTTCTTC
>TRBJ1-5|TRBD1|TRBV6-5|-
CASSSGASRGPPQHF
TGTGCCAGCAGTTCGGGGGCATCAAGGGGGCCGCCCCAGCATTTT
>TRBJ2-1|TRBD2|TRBV7-3|-
CASSLAGQANEQFF
TGTGCCAGCAGTTTAGCGGGGCAGGCCAATGAGCAGTTCTTC
>TRBJ1-1|TRBD1|TRBV30|once
CALDRGNTEAFF
TGTGCCTTGGACAGGGGGAACACTGAAGCTTTCTTT